This T cell receptor beta chain was found in a study of T cell changes during pregnancy in multiple sclerosis. The protocol was immunoSEQ multiplex PCR, while the TCRdb copy is restricted to in-frame clones and leaves out a portion. The data hold about 36,000 clones, with around 93% observed a single time. The CDR3 consists of 18 residues. Unmatched junction bases numbered 10, after V lost 3 bases and J lost 6 bases. Germline V lookup: CDR1 SGHRS, CDR2 YFSETQ. This chain links TRBV5-1 with TRBJ2-1, with 15 bases aligning to TRBD2. The clonotype originates from a female donor with multiple sclerosis, enrolled in a pregnancy study. The source material was CD4+ T cells from peripheral blood mononuclear cells, sampled in the first trimester of pregnancy. The CDR3 here is CASSSGLAGGPGSNEQFF. CDR3 sequence (DNA): TGCGCCAGCAGCTCGGGACTAGCGGGGGGCCCCGGGTCCAATGAGCAGTTCTTC.